One and the same sample provided the 6 T cell receptor beta chains below, sequenced in a study of T cell responses to AZD1222 COVID-19 vaccine. Libraries were prepared by immunoSEQ multiplex PCR; TCRdb keeps only in-frame clonotypes and omits some of them. The data show 200,000 or so clones, approximately 93% seen once. The sample was peripheral blood, taken 28 days after the second AZD1222 dose. These receptors were collected from an adult who received the AZD1222 COVID-19 vaccine.

A remark on this clone: Different DNA sequences within this sample yield the same CDR3. The J gene is TRBJ2-7, the V gene TRBV11-3; D is perhaps TRBD1 (6 bases). Germline CDR1 SGHNT, CDR2 YENEEA. V lost 3 bases to trimming and J lost 4 bases, with 10 bases between them. CDR3 size: 13 residues. DNA for the CDR3: TGTGCCAGCAGCTTGGAAACAGGGTACGAGCAGTACTTC. This gives the protein CASSLETGYEQYF.

The chain employs TRBV10-3 and TRBJ2-1; D unresolved. V dropped 3 bases and J dropped 4 bases, with 13 bases sitting between them. The CDR3 extends over 15 amino acids. The V gene's germline CDR1 is ENHRY and CDR2 SYGVKD. The CDR3 sequence is CAISEAPDGYNEQFF. CDR3 in DNA: TGTGCCATCAGTGAAGCCCCGGACGGATACAATGAGCAGTTCTTC.

The chain combines TRBV5-1 with TRBJ2-5; D ambiguous. V lost 5 bases, J lost 1 base, and 9 bases lay in between. The CDR3 spans 13 residues. CDR1 and CDR2 (germline): SGHRS, YFSETQ. The DNA of the CDR3 is TGCGCCAGCAGGGGCCCCATCCAAGAGACCCAGTACTTC. It is translated as CASRGPIQETQYF.

The chain recombines TRBV6-5 with TRBJ2-7; 7 positions match TRBD1. The CDR3 spans 15 residues. The ends lost 0 bases at V and 1 base at J; junction bases unmatched: 3. CDR1 and CDR2 (germline): MNHEY, SVGAGI. Here the CDR3 DNA reads TGTGCCAGCAGTTACTCGGGGGACAGATCCTACGAGCAGTACTTC. It yields the protein CASSYSGDRSYEQYF.

CDR3 region: CASSPADRATYEQYF. The CDR3 bases are TGTGCCAGCAGCCCAGCGGACAGGGCTACCTACGAGCAGTACTTC. V usage is TRBV11-2 and J usage is TRBJ2-7; 8 nucleotides match TRBD1. CDR1 is SGHAT and CDR2 is FQNNGV in the germline V gene. The CDR3 is 15 amino acids. Germline trimming cut 5 bases from V and 2 bases from J; bases unmatched to any gene: 8.

The chain uses TRBV10-3 and TRBJ1-4, with D possibly matching TRBD1 (5 bases). This CDR3 is 14 amino acids long. The V gene's germline CDR1 is ENHRY and CDR2 SYGVKD. V was trimmed by 6 bases and J by 7 bases, leaving 15 bases between them. The CDR3 sequence: CAIRQDPGGEKLFF. The DNA for the CDR3 is TGTGCCATCAGACAGGACCCGGGGGGTGAAAAACTGTTTTTT.